This T cell receptor beta chain was sequenced for a study of cytomegalovirus exposure and HLA in healthy donors. The data were produced by immunoSEQ multiplex PCR, yet TCRdb's version contains in-frame clones alone and is incomplete. This sample has about 140,000 clones, with 90% to 95% found just once. Study observations and caveats: Cytomegalovirus status was reportedly diagnosed by the classifier with high specificity and sensitivity.

A word on this clone: Its antigen is still unknown.

This TCR derives from a man younger than 35 in good health and CMV-seronegative. Sequencing was carried out using PBMCs.

For the CDR3, the DNA is TGTGCCAGCAGCAAACGCGGCCCCGGGACAGGAAGATACGAGCAGTACGTC. Translating gives CASSKRGPGTGRYEQYV. The genes are TRBV21-1 and TRBJ2-7; the D call in the table, TRBD1, was not verified against the DNA. TRBV21-1 is a recognized pseudogene. The CDR3 contains 17 residues.